This T cell receptor (beta chain) was profiled in a study of T cell responses to AZD1222 COVID-19 vaccine. TCRdb's copy holds only in-frame clones and misses some; the assay was immunoSEQ multiplex PCR. The sample lists approximately 130,000 clones; over 85% were seen once. The CDR3 totals 15 residues. Germline CDR1 reads LGHDT; CDR2 reads YNNKEL (reference sequence). V was pared by 6 bases and J by 2 bases, with 2 bases of the junction left unmatched. Sequences were derived from peripheral blood, sampled on day 0 of AZD1222 vaccination. The chain links TRBV3-1 (or the pseudogene TRBV3-2) to TRBJ2-1; 12 bases agree with TRBD2. The source is an adult in good health. The CDR3 bases are TGTGCCAGCAGTCGGACTAGCGGGGCCTACAATGAGCAGTTCTTC. It translates to CASSRTSGAYNEQFF.